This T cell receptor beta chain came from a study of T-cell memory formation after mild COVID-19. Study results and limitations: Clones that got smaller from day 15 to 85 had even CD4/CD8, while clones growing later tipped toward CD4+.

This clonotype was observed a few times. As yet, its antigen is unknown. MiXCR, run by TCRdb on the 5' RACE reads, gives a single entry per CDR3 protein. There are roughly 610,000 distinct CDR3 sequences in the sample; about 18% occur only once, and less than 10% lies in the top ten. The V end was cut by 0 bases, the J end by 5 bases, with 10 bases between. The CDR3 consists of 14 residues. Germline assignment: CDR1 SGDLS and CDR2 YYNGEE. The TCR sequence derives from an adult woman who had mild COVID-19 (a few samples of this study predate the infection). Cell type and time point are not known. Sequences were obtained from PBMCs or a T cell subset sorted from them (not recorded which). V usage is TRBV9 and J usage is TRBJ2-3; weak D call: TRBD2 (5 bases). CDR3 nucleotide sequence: TGTGCCAGCAGCGTAGGAGGGTTTGGAGATACGCAGTATTTT. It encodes CASSVGGFGDTQYF.